A single sample gave rise to the 24 T cell receptor beta chains below, sequenced in a study of regulatory T cells in long-lasting Graves disease. Time point: persistent/refractory GD, antithyroid drugs over 5 years with positive TRAb. Following extraction of RNA from PBMCs, that RNA was used to make the TCR library. The authors built TCR beta libraries using iRepertoire HTBI primers and Arm-PCR of CDR3 regions. TCRdb passed the multiplex PCR reads through MiXCR, listing each CDR3 protein once. The sample contains 400,000 to 450,000 distinct CDR3 sequences, around 20% of which appear only once. Here the sequenced sample was peripheral blood mononuclear cells (PBMCs), taken when the disease was refractory, from a patient treated with antithyroid drugs. These receptors were collected from a female donor with Graves disease.

The V and J genes are TRBV28 and TRBJ1-2; a weak D match, TRBD1 (6 bases). The V gene's germline CDR1 is MDHEN and CDR2 SYDVKM. With 7 bases removed from V and 10 bases from J, the gap between germline ends came to 19 bases. The CDR3 has 13 amino acids. CDR3 sequence: CASTRNRVLFYTF. CDR3 sequence (DNA): TGTGCCAGCACCCGGAACAGGGTGCTATTCTACACCTTC.

The genes are TRBV13 and TRBJ1-2, with 7 bases identical to TRBD1. Germline V gene sequence: CDR1 PRHDT, CDR2 FYEKMQ (reference sequence). V dropped 5 bases and J dropped 2; count of bases not matched to a gene: 8. This CDR3 region has 15 residues. For the CDR3, the DNA is TGTGCCAGCAGCCCACCAGGGGGTGAGAACTATGGCTACACCTTC. Amino acids: CASSPPGGENYGYTF. The variable domain in full, with the rest retrieved from reference TRBV13 and TRBJ1-2, is AAGVIQSPRHLIKEKRETATLKCYPIPRHDTVYWYQQGPGQDPQFLISFYEKMQSDKGSIPDRFSAQQFSDYHSELNMSSLELGDSALYFCASSPPGGENYGYTFGSGTRLTVV.

The rearrangement links TRBV2 to TRBJ1-6; D possibly corresponds to TRBD1 (5 bases). Per the germline V gene, CDR1 is SNHLY and CDR2 is FYNNEI. Trimming pared 10 bases from V and 5 bases from J, leaving 9 bases between. CDR3 length: 12 amino acids. In nucleotides, the CDR3 is TGTGCCACGGAACAGGATAATTCACCCCTCCACTTT. Residues: CATEQDNSPLHF.

The table lists this clonotype with a count of one. This chain links TRBV29-1 with TRBJ2-5; 13 positions match TRBD2. The junction had 10 bases not matched to a gene; V was cut back by 7 bases and J by 5 bases. This CDR3 has 15 amino acids. Germline loops: CDR1 SQVTM, CDR2 ANQGSEA. Here the CDR3 reads CSARTSGGVLETQYF. CDR3 bases: TGCAGCGCCCGGACTAGCGGGGGAGTTTTGGAGACCCAGTACTTC.

This chain connects TRBV7-3 to TRBJ2-1; weak D call: TRBD1 (6 bases). Looked up from germline, CDR1 is SGHTA and CDR2 is FQGTGA. V lost 6 bases and J lost 11, with 17 bases in between. The CDR3 totals 13 residues. The CDR3: CASRPDTGTQQFF. The CDR3 DNA follows: TGTGCCAGCAGGCCGGACACCGGGACACAGCAGTTCTTC.

The chain couples TRBV29-1 to TRBJ2-4; D possibly corresponds to TRBD1 (7 bases). The CDR3 length is 15 residues. V was shortened by 1 base and J by 7 bases, with 17 bases between the two germline ends. Germline V gene lookup returns CDR1 SQVTM and CDR2 ANQGSEA. CDR3 in DNA: TGCAGCGTTGAAGGGCAGGGGGGTAACAGGAACATTCAGTACTTC. Its translation: CSVEGQGGNRNIQYF.

At least ten counts were recorded for this clonotype. V and J are TRBV6-1 and TRBJ2-5; maybe TRBD2 (5 bases). Germline V gives CDR1 MNHNS, CDR2 SASEGT. Trimming shortened V by 8 bases and J by 4 bases, and 26 bases separated the two germline ends. The CDR3 covers 17 residues. CDR3 bases: TGTGCCAGCGCTACCACCCCTAGCCCTCCGTGGGGAGAGACCCAGTACTTC. Translation: CASATTPSPPWGETQYF.

In its sample, this clonotype was seen many times. This rearrangement joins TRBV30 to TRBJ2-7, with 10 nucleotides matching TRBD1. J was trimmed by 2 bases and V by 2 bases; bases with no gene match: 3. CDR3 size: 14 residues. CDR1 and CDR2 (germline): GTSNPN, SVGIG (reference sequence). CDR3 in amino acids: CAWSYGQGAYEQYF. The CDR3 DNA sequence: TGTGCCTGGAGTTATGGACAGGGGGCCTACGAGCAGTACTTC.

This clonotype has a count of ten or more. The rearrangement links TRBV10-3 to TRBJ1-2; TRBD1 matches at 7 bases. J was trimmed by 3 bases and V by 11 bases; bases with no gene match: 12. The germline gives CDR1 ENHRY, CDR2 SYGVKD. This CDR3 comprises 14 residues. The CDR3 DNA is TGTGCCTCCACGCCGGCAGGGGGGGACTATGGCTACACCTTC. This encodes CASTPAGGDYGYTF.

This clonotype came up many times. V usage is TRBV2 and J usage is TRBJ2-2; 10 bases are shared with TRBD2. CDR1 is SNHLY and CDR2 is FYNNEI in the germline V gene. The V segment lost 6 bases and the J segment 8 bases; nucleotides outside the gene matches: 12. The CDR3 spans 16 residues. CDR3 residues: CASRKQGTSVPGELFF. CDR3 nucleotides: TGTGCCAGCAGGAAACAGGGGACTAGCGTACCGGGGGAGCTGTTTTTT.

The table lists this clonotype with many counts. The genes are TRBV7-3 and TRBJ2-5; 10 positions agree with TRBD1. Germline-derived CDR1 and CDR2 are SGHTA and FQGTGA. J was trimmed by 7 bases and V by 5 bases; bases with no gene match: 4. This CDR3 comprises 13 residues. The CDR3 DNA is TGTGCCAGCAGCCCCGGACAGGGGGGGACCCAGTACTTC. It encodes CASSPGQGGTQYF.

There are a few counts of this clonotype. The chain joins TRBV20-1 to TRBJ2-3; D gene uncertain. The germline gives CDR1 DFQATT, CDR2 SNEGSKA (reference sequence). The ends were cut back, 0 bases at V and 4 bases at J, with 8 bases in the middle. The CDR3 spans 13 residues. The CDR3 sequence is CSARDRWADTQYF. CDR3 bases: TGCAGTGCTAGAGATAGATGGGCAGATACGCAGTATTTT.

This clonotype appeared a few times. The V gene is TRBV28, the J gene TRBJ2-7, with 7 bases aligning to TRBD1. V lost 5 bases, J lost 2 bases, and 9 bases stayed unmatched. The CDR3 is 15 residues long. Germline V CDR1 and CDR2: MDHEN, SYDVKM. CDR3 region: CASSTNRGSPYEQYF. As DNA, the CDR3 is TGTGCCAGCAGTACCAACAGGGGTAGCCCCTACGAGCAGTACTTC.

The chain is built from TRBV20-1 and TRBJ2-1; 13 nucleotides line up with TRBD2. Losses at the gene ends were 6 bases for V and 4 bases for J; bases not matched to a gene: 6. This CDR3 region has 15 residues. Germline V gene sequence: CDR1 DFQATT, CDR2 SNEGSKA (reference sequence). As DNA, the CDR3 is TGCAGTGCACCCGGACTAGCGGGGGATTACAATGAGCAGTTCTTC. This gives the protein CSAPGLAGDYNEQFF.

The gene calls are TRBV6-4 and TRBJ1-6; no reliable D call. V shed 2 bases and J shed 0 bases, with 8 bases lying between them. Germline loops: CDR1 MRHNA, CDR2 SNTAGT. The length of the CDR3 is 16 residues. CDR3 DNA: TGTGCCAGCAGTGACCCGGTTAGCTCCTATAATTCACCCCTCCACTTT. The encoded protein is CASSDPVSSYNSPLHF.

The chain links TRBV28 to TRBJ2-4; 9 bases align to TRBD1. Germline assignment: CDR1 MDHEN and CDR2 SYDVKM. V shed 2 bases and J 6 bases; nucleotides not matched to a gene: 8. CDR3 length: 16 amino acids. This CDR3 is CASSLTVTGGVNIQYF. CDR3 coding DNA: TGTGCCAGCAGTTTAACGGTTACAGGGGGCGTAAACATTCAGTACTTC.

Of note for this clonotype: A much larger clone sits a single nucleotide away, making a read error possible. As the CDR3 is not closed by the conserved phenylalanine or tryptophan, this likely results from a read error. V and J are TRBV6-1 and TRBJ2-7; 9 nucleotides agree with TRBD1. The CDR3 spans 15 residues. Trimming took 6 bases from V and 4 from J; bases not matched to a gene: 10. Germline V lookup: CDR1 MNHNS, CDR2 SASEGT. The CDR3 nucleotides are TGTGCCAGCAGAACAGTGGGACAGGGTCGATACGAGCAGTACCTC. Translation gives CASRTVGQGRYEQYL.

This clonotype was recorded a few times. The chain is built from TRBV20-1 and TRBJ2-7; 13 positions agree with TRBD2. Losses at the gene ends were 5 bases for V and 6 bases for J; bases not matched to a gene: 7. Looked up from germline, CDR1 is DFQATT and CDR2 is SNEGSKA (reference sequence). CDR3 length: 14 amino acids. The CDR3 reads CSARLAGGSVEQYF. CDR3 nucleotides: TGCAGTGCTCGACTAGCGGGAGGATCAGTCGAGCAGTACTTC.

The sample holds a few counts of this clonotype. The chain is built from TRBV10-3 and TRBJ1-4; D possibly corresponds to TRBD1 (5 bases). Germline V gives CDR1 ENHRY, CDR2 SYGVKD. The CDR3 is 16 amino acids. With 2 bases removed from V and 3 bases from J, the gap between germline ends came to 13 bases. For the CDR3, the DNA is TGTGCCATCAGTGAGACCCAGCGGGGGGCTAATGAAAAACTGTTTTTT. Translation: CAISETQRGANEKLFF.

The sample holds many counts of this clonotype. The chain carries TRBV28 and TRBJ2-1; 8 nucleotides agree with TRBD2. The CDR3 is made up of 16 amino acids. V lost 6 bases and J lost 7; bases outside the gene matches: 14. Germline CDR1 is MDHEN and CDR2 is SYDVKM. The CDR3 is CASRAPGLGLENEQFF. The CDR3 coding sequence is TGTGCCAGCAGAGCGCCGGGACTAGGTCTGGAAAATGAGCAGTTCTTC. Drawing the rest from reference TRBV28 and TRBJ2-1, the complete variable domain is DVKVTQSSRYLVKRTGEKVFLECVQDMDHENMFWYRQDPGLGLRLIYFSYDVKMKEKGDIPEGYSVSREKKERFSLILESASTNQTSMYLCASRAPGLGLENEQFFGPGTRLTVL.

This clonotype came up a few times. This chain uses TRBV3-1 with TRBJ1-2; 7 nucleotides agree with TRBD1. Per germline, CDR1 LGHDT and CDR2 YNNKEL (reference sequence). Trimming removed 5 bases from V and 7 bases from J; junction bases left unmatched: 19. This CDR3 is 17 amino acids long. DNA for the CDR3: TGTGCCAGCAGCTATCAAATAGGGACAGTGGAAGTGGTTGGCTACACCTTC. This encodes CASSYQIGTVEVVGYTF.

This chain links TRBV29-1 with TRBJ2-2; D is perhaps TRBD1 or TRBD2 (6 bases each). Germline CDR1 SQVTM, CDR2 ANQGSEA. This CDR3 comprises 15 residues. V dropped 6 bases and J dropped 1 base, with 15 bases sitting between them. In DNA, the CDR3 is TGCAGCGTGGGACGGGGGCTTGAGAACACCGGGGAGCTGTTTTTT. This encodes CSVGRGLENTGELFF.

This clonotype was detected many times. This chain connects TRBV12-3 or TRBV12-4 to TRBJ1-4; D may be TRBD1 (6 bases). The CDR3 loop spans 14 amino acids. The ends were cut back, 0 bases at V and 10 bases at J, with 12 bases in the middle. CDR3: CASSLAGEGVKLFF. CDR3 bases: TGTGCCAGCAGTTTAGCCGGAGAGGGGGTAAAACTGTTTTTT.

The V call is TRBV19, the J call TRBJ2-7; 11 nucleotides match TRBD1. CDR1 LNHDA and CDR2 SQIVND come from the germline V gene (reference sequence). V lost 3 bases to trimming and J lost 3 bases; unmatched junction nucleotides: 4. The CDR3 totals 15 residues. The CDR3 DNA reads as TGTGCCAGTAGTATCGCCGGGACAGGGGGCTACGAGCAGTACTTC. It is translated as CASSIAGTGGYEQYF.